The 3 T cell receptor beta chains given below trace back to one sample, sequenced in a study of regulatory T cells in long-lasting Graves disease. Time point here: newly diagnosed GD, antithyroid drugs for less than 3 months. TCR sequences were obtained from RNA taken from PBMCs. With iRepertoire HTBI primers and Arm-PCR of CDR3 regions, TCR beta libraries were built. In TCRdb, the multiplex PCR reads were re-called with MiXCR into one record per CDR3 protein. The sample lists 400,000 to 500,000 distinct CDR3 sequences, under 15% occurring once. The data were also submitted as part of a second study, on T cells in Graves' hyperthyroidism and ophthalmopathy.

The sample here was peripheral blood mononuclear cells (PBMCs), taken at new diagnosis, from a patient treated with antithyroid drugs. The receptors come from a woman in her twenties or thirties with Graves disease.

This clonotype appeared many times. The rearrangement links TRBV11-3 to TRBJ2-7; D remains ambiguous. Deletions cut 2 bases from V and 7 bases from J, with 12 bases between. CDR1 is SGHNT and CDR2 is YENEEA in the germline V gene. The CDR3 has 13 amino acids. The CDR3 loop reads CASSLRSAGEQYF. The CDR3 nucleotides are TGTGCCAGCAGCTTAAGGTCAGCCGGGGAGCAGTACTTC.

The V and J genes are TRBV4-1 and TRBJ2-7; D is perhaps TRBD1 or TRBD2 (5 bases each). CDR1 MGHRA and CDR2 YSYEKL come from the germline V gene. Trimming shortened V by 2 bases and J by 1 base, and 18 bases separated the two germline ends. The CDR3 totals 17 residues. The CDR3 is CASSQRSRGRASYEQYF. As DNA, the CDR3 is TGCGCCAGCAGCCAACGGTCCCGGGGCAGAGCTTCCTACGAGCAGTACTTC.

This clonotype has a count of ten or more. This chain uses TRBV18 with TRBJ2-5; D unresolved. Trimming pared 6 bases from V and 1 base from J, leaving 9 bases between. Germline V gene lookup returns CDR1 KGHSH and CDR2 LQKENI. The CDR3 is made up of 13 amino acids. This CDR3 is CASSRGFQETQYF. Here the CDR3 DNA reads TGTGCCAGCTCCCGCGGATTCCAAGAGACCCAGTACTTC.